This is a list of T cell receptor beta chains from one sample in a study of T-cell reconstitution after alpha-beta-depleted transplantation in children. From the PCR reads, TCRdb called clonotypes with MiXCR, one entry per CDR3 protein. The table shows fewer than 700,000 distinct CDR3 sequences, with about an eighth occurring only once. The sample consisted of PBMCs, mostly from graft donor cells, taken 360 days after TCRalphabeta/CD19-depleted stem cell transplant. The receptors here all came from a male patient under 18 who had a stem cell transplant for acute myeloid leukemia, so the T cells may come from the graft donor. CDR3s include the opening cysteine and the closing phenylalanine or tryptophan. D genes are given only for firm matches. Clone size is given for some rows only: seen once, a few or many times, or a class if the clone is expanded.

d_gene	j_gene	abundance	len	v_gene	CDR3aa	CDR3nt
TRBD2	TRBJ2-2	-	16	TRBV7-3	CASSLNLAGVSGELFF	TGTGCCAGCAGCTTAAACCTAGCGGGAGTATCCGGGGAGCTGTTTTTT
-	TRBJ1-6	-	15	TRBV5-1	CASSFLSSYNSPLHF	TGCGCCAGCAGTTTTCTGAGCTCCTATAATTCACCCCTCCACTTT
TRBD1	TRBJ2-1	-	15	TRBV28	CASSFPGQGLNEQFF	TGTGCCAGCAGTTTCCCGGGACAGGGTCTTAATGAGCAGTTCTTC
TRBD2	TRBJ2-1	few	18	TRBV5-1	CASSSSGVAGGPANEQFF	TGCGCCAGCAGCTCTTCGGGGGTAGCGGGAGGGCCAGCGAATGAGCAGTTCTTC
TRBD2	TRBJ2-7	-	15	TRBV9	CASSGSGRAFDEQYF	TGTGCCAGCAGCGGTAGCGGGAGGGCCTTCGACGAGCAGTACTTC
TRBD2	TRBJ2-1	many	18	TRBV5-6	CASSLVLAGGHTPNEQFF	TGTGCCAGCAGCTTGGTTCTAGCGGGAGGGCATACTCCAAATGAGCAGTTCTTC
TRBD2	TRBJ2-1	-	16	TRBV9	CASSVVAGGNGDEQFF	TGTGCCAGCAGCGTGGTAGCGGGAGGGAATGGCGATGAGCAGTTCTTC
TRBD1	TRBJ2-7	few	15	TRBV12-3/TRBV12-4	CASSFQRGLVGEQYF	TGTGCCAGCAGTTTTCAAAGGGGGCTAGTAGGCGAGCAGTACTTC
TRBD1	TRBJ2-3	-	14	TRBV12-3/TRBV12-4	CASSTRQGADTQYF	TGTGCCAGCAGTACGCGACAGGGAGCAGATACGCAGTATTTT
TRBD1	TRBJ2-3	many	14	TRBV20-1	CSAGGQGVTDTQYF	TGCAGTGCTGGGGGACAGGGAGTTACAGATACGCAGTATTTT
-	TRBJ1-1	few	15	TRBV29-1	CSVEDERGWGTEAFF	TGCAGCGTTGAAGATGAGAGGGGATGGGGGACTGAAGCTTTCTTT
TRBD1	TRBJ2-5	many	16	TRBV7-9	CASSSRGPPQQETQYF	TGTGCCAGCAGCTCCAGGGGGCCACCCCAACAAGAGACCCAGTACTTC
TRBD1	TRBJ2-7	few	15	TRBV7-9	CASSPTGTGDYEQYF	TGTGCCAGCAGCCCCACCGGGACAGGGGACTACGAGCAGTACTTC
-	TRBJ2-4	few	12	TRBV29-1	CSVGGSKNIQYF	TGCAGCGTTGGTGGGTCCAAAAACATTCAGTACTTC
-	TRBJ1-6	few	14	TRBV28	CASSAWTKNSPLHF	TGTGCCAGCTCAGCATGGACAAAGAATTCACCCCTCCACTTT
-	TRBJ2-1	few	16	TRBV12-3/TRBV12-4	CASSLISTISYNEQFF	TGTGCCAGCAGTCTAATATCGACGATCTCCTACAATGAGCAGTTCTTC
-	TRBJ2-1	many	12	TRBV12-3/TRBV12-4	CASSLQFNEQFF	TGTGCCAGCAGTTTACAGTTCAACGAGCAGTTCTTC
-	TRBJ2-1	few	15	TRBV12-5	CASGLATPFYNEQFF	TGTGCTAGTGGTTTGGCTACTCCGTTTTACAATGAGCAGTTCTTC
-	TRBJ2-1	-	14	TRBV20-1	CSASGEAGYNEQFF	TGCAGTGCTAGCGGGGAAGCTGGCTACAATGAGCAGTTCTTC
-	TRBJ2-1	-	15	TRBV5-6	CASSLRSGLGNEQFF	TGTGCCAGCAGCTTGAGATCGGGACTGGGCAATGAGCAGTTCTTC
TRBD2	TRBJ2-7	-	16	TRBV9	CASSSGAGVSSYEQYF	TGTGCCAGCAGCTCCGGAGCGGGAGTAAGCTCCTACGAGCAGTACTTC
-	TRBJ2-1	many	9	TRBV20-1	CSARHEQFF	TGCAGTGCTAGGCATGAGCAGTTCTTC
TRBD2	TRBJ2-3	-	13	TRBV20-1	CSATRLASDAQYF	TGCAGTGCTACAAGACTAGCGTCGGATGCGCAGTATTTT
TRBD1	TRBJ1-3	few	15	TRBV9	CASSQDRGSGNTIYF	TGTGCCAGCAGCCAGGACAGGGGCTCTGGAAACACCATATATTTT
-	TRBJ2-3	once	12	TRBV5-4	CASGGQAATQYF	TGTGCCAGCGGGGGCCAGGCAGCTACGCAGTATTTT
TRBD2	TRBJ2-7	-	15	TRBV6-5	CASSSTSVISYEQYF	TGTGCCAGCAGTTCGACTAGCGTAATATCCTACGAGCAGTACTTC
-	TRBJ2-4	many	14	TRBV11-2	CASRPTGAGNIQYF	TGTGCCAGCAGACCGACGGGGGCAGGAAACATTCAGTACTTC
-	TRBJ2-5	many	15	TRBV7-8	CASSLAMLATETQYF	TGTGCCAGCAGCTTAGCGATGCTAGCAACGGAGACCCAGTACTTC
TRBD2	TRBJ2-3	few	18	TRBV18	CASSPLTLAGISTDTQYF	TGTGCCAGCTCACCCCTCACCCTAGCGGGGATAAGCACAGATACGCAGTATTTT
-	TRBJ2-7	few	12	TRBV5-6	CASSLKSYEQYF	TGTGCCAGCAGCTTGAAGTCCTACGAGCAGTACTTC
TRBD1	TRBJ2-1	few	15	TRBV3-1	CASSPRDSNFNEQFF	TGTGCCAGCAGCCCCCGGGACAGTAACTTCAATGAGCAGTTCTTC
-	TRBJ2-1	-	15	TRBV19	CASSLGRGFNNEQFF	TGCGCCAGTAGTTTAGGTCGCGGCTTCAACAATGAGCAGTTCTTC
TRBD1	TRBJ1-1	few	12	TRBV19	CASSTGQASAFF	TGTGCCAGTAGTACAGGACAGGCGTCAGCTTTCTTT
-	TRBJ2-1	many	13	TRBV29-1	CSVVWVLGNEQFF	TGCAGCGTTGTCTGGGTTTTGGGCAATGAGCAGTTCTTC
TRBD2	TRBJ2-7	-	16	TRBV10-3	CAISELAEVVRNEQYF	TGTGCCATCAGTGAACTAGCGGAGGTGGTTCGGAACGAGCAGTACTTC
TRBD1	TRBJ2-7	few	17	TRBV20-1	CSAYAPDRGALTYEQYF	TGCAGTGCTTACGCTCCGGACAGGGGGGCTCTCACCTACGAGCAGTACTTC
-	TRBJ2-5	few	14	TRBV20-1	CSARHRRGQETQYF	TGCAGTGCTAGACACAGGAGGGGACAAGAGACCCAGTACTTC
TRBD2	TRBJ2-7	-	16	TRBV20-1	CSARDWREGRTYEQYF	TGCAGTGCTAGAGATTGGAGGGAGGGGAGAACTTACGAGCAGTACTTC
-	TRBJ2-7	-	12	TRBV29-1	CSVAPTPREQYF	TGCAGCGTTGCGCCCACTCCTAGGGAGCAGTACTTC
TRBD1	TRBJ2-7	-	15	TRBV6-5	CASSNLDRGSYEQYF	TGTGCCAGCAGTAACTTGGACAGGGGTTCCTACGAGCAGTACTTC
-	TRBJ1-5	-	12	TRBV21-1	CASSTQKGPQHF	TGTGCCAGCAGCACACAGAAGGGGCCCCAGCATTTT
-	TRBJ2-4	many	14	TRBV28	CASSLVQSKNIQYF	TGTGCCAGCAGTTTAGTACAGTCCAAAAACATTCAGTACTTC
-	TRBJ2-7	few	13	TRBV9	CAGARDPLTKQYF	TGTGCCGGAGCCCGGGACCCCCTTACGAAGCAGTACTTC
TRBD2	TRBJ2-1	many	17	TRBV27	CASSWGSWREVYNEQFF	TGTGCCAGCAGTTGGGGGAGTTGGCGGGAGGTCTACAATGAGCAGTTCTTC
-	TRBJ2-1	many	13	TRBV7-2	CASSIDWWDEQFF	TGTGCCAGCAGCATCGACTGGTGGGATGAGCAGTTCTTC
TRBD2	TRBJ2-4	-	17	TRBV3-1	CASSRLLAGGGPNIQYF	TGTGCCAGCAGCCGACTACTAGCGGGAGGAGGCCCAAACATTCAGTACTTC
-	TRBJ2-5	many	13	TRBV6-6	CASSPGWGETQYF	TGTGCCAGCAGCCCCGGATGGGGAGAGACCCAGTACTTC
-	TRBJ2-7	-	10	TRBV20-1	CSASYPQQYF	TGCAGTGCTAGTTATCCTCAGCAGTACTTC
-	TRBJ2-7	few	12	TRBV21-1	CASPANMSEQYF	TGTGCCAGCCCAGCAAATATGAGCGAGCAGTACTTC
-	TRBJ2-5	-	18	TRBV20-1	CSARTGTLTYQTGETQYF	TGCAGTGCAAGGACCGGGACTCTAACGTATCAAACGGGGGAGACCCAGTACTTC
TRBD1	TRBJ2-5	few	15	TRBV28	CASSLYRGRIETQYF	TGTGCCAGCAGTTTATACAGGGGACGTATTGAGACCCAGTACTTC
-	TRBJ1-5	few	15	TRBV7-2	CASSLVSGKPQPQHF	TGTGCCAGCAGCTTAGTGTCAGGGAAGCCTCAGCCCCAGCATTTT
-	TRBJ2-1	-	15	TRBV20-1	CSASSDPRSYNEQFF	TGCAGTGCCTCTAGCGACCCCCGCTCCTACAATGAGCAGTTCTTC
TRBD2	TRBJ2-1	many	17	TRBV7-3	CASSLNMASGRTNEQFF	TGTGCCAGCAGCTTAAATATGGCTAGCGGGAGAACGAATGAGCAGTTCTTC
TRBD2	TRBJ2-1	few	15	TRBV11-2	CASSLALGLGGEQFF	TGTGCCAGCAGCTTAGCTCTGGGACTAGGGGGTGAGCAGTTCTTC
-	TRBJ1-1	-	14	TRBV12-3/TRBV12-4	CASTLARLNTEAFF	TGTGCCAGCACCTTAGCGCGGCTGAACACTGAAGCTTTCTTT
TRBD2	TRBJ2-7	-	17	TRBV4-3	CASSLAISGSNSYEQYF	TGCGCCAGCAGCCTTGCGATTAGCGGGAGTAACAGTTACGAGCAGTACTTT
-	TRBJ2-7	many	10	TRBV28	CASNGYEQYF	TGTGCCAGCAACGGTTACGAGCAGTACTTC
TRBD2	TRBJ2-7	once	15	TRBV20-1	CMPGSLTSVHYEQYF	TGCATGCCCGGGTCCTTAACTAGCGTTCACTACGAGCAGTACTTC
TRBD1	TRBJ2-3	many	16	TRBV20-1	CSARSEGDRRTDTQYF	TGCAGTGCTAGATCCGAAGGGGACAGGCGCACAGATACGCAGTATTTT